The next 24 T cell receptor beta chains were all read from a single sample in a study of cytomegalovirus exposure and HLA in healthy donors. Clones were read by immunoSEQ multiplex PCR, and TCRdb kept only the in-frame ones, dropping some. Here the sample spans about 160,000 clones, around 92% being singletons. The sequencing input was PBMCs. The origin of the receptors is a woman aged 18 to 35 in good health and CMV-seropositive.

This chain connects TRBV11-3 to TRBJ1-2; D remains unclear. V was trimmed by 0 bases and J by 4 bases, leaving 6 bases between them. From germline, CDR1 is SGHNT and CDR2 YENEEA. The CDR3 is 13 residues long. CDR3 loop: CASSLEFSYGYTF. CDR3 in DNA: TGTGCCAGCAGCTTAGAATTTAGCTATGGCTACACCTTC. The whole variable domain, remainder taken from reference TRBV11-3 and TRBJ1-2, is EAGVVQSPRYKIIEKKQPVAFWCNPISGHNTLYWYLQNLGQGPELLIRYENEEAVDDSQLPKDRFSAERLKGVDSTLKIQPAELGDSAVYLCASSLEFSYGYTFGSGTRLTVV.

The chain couples TRBV28 to TRBJ1-1, with 11 bases matching TRBD1. Germline V gives CDR1 MDHEN, CDR2 SYDVKM. This CDR3 has 15 amino acids. The ends lost 7 bases at V and 5 bases at J; junction bases unmatched: 9. The CDR3, as DNA: TGTGCCAGCACCCCCGGGACAGGGGGGATTACTGAAGCTTTCTTT. As protein: CASTPGTGGITEAFF.

This clone was observed a handful of times. The chain combines TRBV30 with TRBJ1-5, with TRBD1 matching 7 bases. Germline trimming cut 5 bases from V and 3 bases from J; bases unmatched to any gene: 4. This CDR3 contains 13 residues. Germline loops: CDR1 GTSNPN, CDR2 SVGIG (reference sequence). This CDR3 reads CAWGTELNQPQHF. CDR3 coding DNA: TGTGCCTGGGGGACAGAGCTCAATCAGCCCCAGCATTTT.

The sample holds a few counts of this clone. The chain uses TRBV2 and TRBJ1-1; 7 bases line up with TRBD1. The CDR3 has 14 residues. Germline-derived CDR1 and CDR2 are SNHLY and FYNNEI. V shed 5 bases and J 1 base; nucleotides not matched to a gene: 4. CDR3: CASSWTGRNTEAFF. The CDR3 nucleotides read TGTGCCAGCAGTTGGACAGGACGGAACACTGAAGCTTTCTTT.

This chain joins TRBV9 and TRBJ2-7; 9 positions match TRBD2. The CDR3 consists of 19 residues. After removal of 3 bases from V and 0 bases from J, the junction contained 16 bases not matched to a gene. Germline assignment: CDR1 SGDLS and CDR2 YYNGEE. Here the CDR3 DNA reads TGTGCCAGCAGCGGCCGAGTAGCGGGAGTTGGTCTGGGCTCCTACGAGCAGTACTTC. It encodes CASSGRVAGVGLGSYEQYF.

The V gene is TRBV12-5, the J gene TRBJ2-7; 7 nucleotides line up with TRBD1. The V segment lost 3 bases and the J segment 0 bases; nucleotides outside the gene matches: 5. Germline assignment: CDR1 LGHNT and CDR2 FRNRAP. The CDR3 is made up of 15 amino acids. CDR3 in amino acids: CASGFFPGGSYEQYF. The DNA of the CDR3 is TGTGCTAGTGGTTTTTTTCCAGGGGGCTCCTACGAGCAGTACTTC.

This clone occurred once. V usage is TRBV11-3 and J usage is TRBJ2-2; the match to TRBD2 covers 10 bases. The J segment lost 7 bases and the V segment lost 1 base, leaving 0 bases of the junction unmatched. The CDR3 is 14 residues long. Germline V lookup: CDR1 SGHNT, CDR2 YENEEA. Written as DNA, the CDR3 is TGTGCCAGCAGCTTAGCTAGCGGGAGCGGGGAGCTGTTTTTT. Protein sequence: CASSLASGSGELFF. Full variable domain (outside the CDR3, taken from reference TRBV11-3 and TRBJ2-2): EAGVVQSPRYKIIEKKQPVAFWCNPISGHNTLYWYLQNLGQGPELLIRYENEEAVDDSQLPKDRFSAERLKGVDSTLKIQPAELGDSAVYLCASSLASGSGELFFGEGSRLTVL.

The chain links TRBV19 to TRBJ2-2; D not certain. CDR1 and CDR2 from the germline V gene are LNHDA and SQIVND (reference sequence). The CDR3 totals 17 residues. Trimming removed 1 base from V and 0 bases from J, with 12 bases in between. This chain's CDR3 is CASSIGIFEPNTGELFF. Here the CDR3 DNA reads TGTGCCAGTAGTATAGGTATCTTCGAGCCGAACACCGGGGAGCTGTTTTTT.

The rearrangement joins TRBV11-2 to TRBJ2-7; 9 nucleotides align to TRBD2. Losses at the gene ends were 5 bases for V and 1 base for J; bases not matched to a gene: 9. CDR1 SGHAT and CDR2 FQNNGV come from the germline V gene. The CDR3 extends over 16 amino acids. The CDR3 sequence is CASSTTSSGSSYEQYF. CDR3 sequence (DNA): TGTGCCAGCAGCACCACCAGTAGCGGGAGTTCCTACGAGCAGTACTTC.

V and J are TRBV9 and TRBJ2-3; TRBD2 agrees at 15 bases. The CDR3 runs 20 residues. Germline trimming cut 3 bases from V and 1 base from J; bases unmatched to any gene: 12. Germline lookup yields CDR1 SGDLS and CDR2 YYNGEE. DNA of the CDR3: TGTGCCAGCAGCGGACAGGAGGGACTAGCGGGAGGAGAAGGCACAGATACGCAGTATTTT. Its protein is CASSGQEGLAGGEGTDTQYF.

The V call is TRBV5-4, the J call TRBJ2-1, with 8 nucleotides matching TRBD2. Germline V lookup: CDR1 SGHNT, CDR2 YYREEE (reference sequence). The junction had 14 bases not matched to a gene; V was cut back by 5 bases and J by 10 bases. CDR3 length equals 15 residues. The CDR3 nucleotides read TGTGCCAGCAGTTCGGCCAGCGGGAGTTTTGGCGAGCAGTTCTTC. It is translated as CASSSASGSFGEQFF.

The CDR3 DNA reads TGTGCCAGCAAAGTACAGGGAAAACAAGAGACCCAGTACTTC. Encoded protein: CASKVQGKQETQYF. The J gene is TRBJ2-5, the V gene TRBV6-1, with a possible D match to TRBD1 (6 bases). Germline V gene sequence: CDR1 MNHNS, CDR2 SASEGT. The V end was cut by 7 bases, the J end by 2 bases, with 14 bases between. This CDR3 spans 14 amino acids.

The chain employs TRBV5-4 and TRBJ2-5; 8 bases line up with TRBD2. Looked up from germline, CDR1 is SGHNT and CDR2 is YYREEE (reference sequence). The V gene end was trimmed by 4 bases and the J gene end by 2 bases; junction bases not matched to a gene: 13. This CDR3 is built from 17 residues. CDR3 in amino acids: CASSPRGAGGRQETQYF. CDR3 sequence (DNA): TGTGCCAGCAGCCCGAGGGGGGCGGGAGGTAGACAAGAGACCCAGTACTTC.

V gene TRBV9 combines with J gene TRBJ2-3, with D possibly TRBD2 on 5 matching bases. Looked up from germline, CDR1 is SGDLS and CDR2 is YYNGEE. The CDR3 extends over 14 amino acids. Trimming cost V 0 bases and J 4 bases, with 9 bases left between them. Here the CDR3 DNA reads TGTGCCAGCAGCGTAGTCGGGGTTTCAGATACGCAGTATTTT. Amino acids: CASSVVGVSDTQYF. Based on the CDR3 plus reference TRBV9 and TRBJ2-3, the full variable domain is DSGVTQTPKHLITATGQRVTLRCSPRSGDLSVYWYQQSLDQGLQFLIQYYNGEERAKGNILERFSAQQFPDLHSELNLSSLELGDSALYFCASSVVGVSDTQYFGPGTRLTVL.

The chain recombines TRBV7-6 with TRBJ2-5; TRBD2 agrees at 9 bases. The CDR3 has 17 residues. Germline CDR1 reads SGHVS; CDR2 reads FNYEAQ. V trimming: 1 base; J trimming: 3 bases; junction bases outside the gene matches: 9. The DNA for the CDR3 is TGTGCCAGCAGCTTAGTCCTCGGCGGGAGGGGAAAAGAGACCCAGTACTTC. Translation: CASSLVLGGRGKETQYF.

The chain is built from TRBV9 and TRBJ1-2, with D perhaps matching TRBD1 (5 bases). Trimming took 0 bases from V and 8 from J, leaving 14 bases between them. CDR1 is SGDLS, CDR2 YYNGEE, per germline. This CDR3 comprises 14 residues. The CDR3 here is CASSVDAAGQGYTF. In DNA form, the CDR3 reads TGTGCCAGCAGCGTAGATGCGGCAGGGCAAGGCTACACCTTC.

The V and J genes are TRBV7-2 and TRBJ1-5; perhaps TRBD1 as D (5 bases). Germline V gene data show CDR1 as SGHTA and CDR2 as FQGNSA. Deletions cut 2 bases from V and 4 bases from J, with 12 bases between. The CDR3 consists of 15 residues. CDR3 sequence (DNA): TGTGCCAGCAGCTTATGGTCAGGGAATAATCAGCCCCAGCATTTT. It specifies CASSLWSGNNQPQHF.

The CDR3 sequence is CASSEQGWNTEAFF. CDR3 DNA sequence: TGCGCCAGCAGCGAACAGGGGTGGAACACTGAAGCTTTCTTT. The genes are TRBV5-1 and TRBJ1-1; 7 bases agree with TRBD1. Germline V lookup: CDR1 SGHRS, CDR2 YFSETQ. Trimming cost V 4 bases and J 1 base; bases outside gene matches: 4. The CDR3 length is 14 residues.

The chain links TRBV28 to TRBJ2-1; possibly TRBD2 for D (6 bases). The CDR3 length is 13 residues. Trimming cost V 5 bases and J 7 bases, with 12 bases left between them. Germline V lookup: CDR1 MDHEN, CDR2 SYDVKM. The CDR3 is CASSGGTGNEQFF. The DNA of the CDR3 is TGTGCCAGCAGTGGGGGGACCGGGAATGAGCAGTTCTTC.

The chain links TRBV6-5 to TRBJ2-3; D is unclear. The V end was cut by 1 base, the J end by 6 bases, with 8 bases between. Looked up from germline, CDR1 is MNHEY and CDR2 is SVGAGI. This CDR3 is 13 amino acids long. CDR3 DNA: TGTGCCAGCAGTTACTTTCCCGGTGATACGCAGTATTTT. Translating gives CASSYFPGDTQYF.

The chain uses TRBV5-1 and TRBJ2-7; 7 nucleotides match TRBD2. There are 12 residues in the CDR3. Germline assignment: CDR1 SGHRS and CDR2 YFSETQ. J gave up 6 bases and V 1 base, and 1 base lay outside the gene matches. CDR3 DNA sequence: TGCGCCAGCAGCTTGTCGGGAGGCGAGCAGTACTTC. It translates to CASSLSGGEQYF. Complete variable domain (other parts from reference TRBV5-1 and TRBJ2-7): KAGVTQTPRYLIKTRGQQVTLSCSPISGHRSVSWYQQTPGQGLQFLFEYFSETQRNKGNFPGRFSGRQFSNSRSEMNVSTLELGDSALYLCASSLSGGEQYFGPGTRLTVT.

The rearrangement uses TRBV28 and TRBJ2-1; 7 nucleotides match TRBD2. The CDR3 has 15 residues. The germline V gene has CDR1 MDHEN and CDR2 SYDVKM. Trimming at V came to 3 bases and at J to 2 bases, leaving 4 bases not matched to a gene. The CDR3 region has the DNA TGTGCCAGCAGTTTGGCGGGAGACGCCTACAATGAGCAGTTCTTC. Amino acid sequence: CASSLAGDAYNEQFF.

The gene calls are TRBV11-3 and TRBJ2-1; maybe TRBD2 (6 bases). V lost 4 bases, J lost 5 bases, and 12 bases lay in between. From germline, CDR1 is SGHNT and CDR2 YENEEA. The CDR3 has 14 residues. The CDR3 DNA reads TGTGCCAGCAGCTCGGGGGATAGCGACAATGAGCAGTTCTTC. Protein: CASSSGDSDNEQFF.

The V gene is TRBV9, the J gene TRBJ2-3; D perhaps matches TRBD2 (5 bases). V lost 4 bases, J lost 2 bases, and 14 bases lay in between. CDR3 size: 15 residues. Germline CDR1 and CDR2: SGDLS and YYNGEE. The CDR3 loop reads CASSSGSEVTDTQYF. The DNA of the CDR3 is TGTGCCAGCAGCTCCGGATCGGAGGTCACAGATACGCAGTATTTT.